These 25 T cell receptor beta chains were sequenced from one sample in a study of T cells in Graves' hyperthyroidism and ophthalmopathy. The investigators amplified TCR beta CDR3 regions from RNA transcripts. With the HTBI primer set, the TCR CDR3 went through a first round of RT-PCR. TCRdb reprocessed the multiplex PCR reads via MiXCR and lists one record per CDR3 protein. The sample has hundreds of thousands of distinct CDR3 sequences; approximately 14% are singletons. Sequencing was performed on blood. These TCRs come from a woman aged 50 to 60 with Graves' ophthalmopathy.

This clonotype was found many times. This chain connects TRBV11-2 to TRBJ2-7; TRBD2 matches 8 bases. CDR3 length equals 16 residues. Germline lookup yields CDR1 SGHAT and CDR2 FQNNGV. V was clipped by 5 bases and J by 5 bases; unmatched bases: 14. In nucleotides, the CDR3 is TGTGCCAGCAGCCACCGGGGGGGGGAGGGCCTGAACGAGCAGTACTTC. Amino acid sequence: CASSHRGGEGLNEQYF.

This clonotype was seen many times. V usage is TRBV11-1 and J usage is TRBJ2-5; TRBD1 or TRBD2 may be the D gene (5 bases each). The length of the CDR3 is 14 residues. Germline CDR1 reads SGHAT; CDR2 reads FQDESV (reference sequence). With 3 bases removed from V and 2 bases from J, the gap between germline ends came to 10 bases. The CDR3 bases are TGTGCCAGCAGCTTGAGGGACGCACAAGAGACCCAGTACTTC. It is translated as CASSLRDAQETQYF.

This clonotype was seen ten or more times. V gene TRBV7-8 combines with J gene TRBJ2-5; 12 bases are a match to TRBD2. This CDR3 comprises 22 residues. Germline V gene lookup returns CDR1 SGHVS and CDR2 FQNEAQ. Losses at the gene ends were 0 bases for V and 4 bases for J; bases not matched to a gene: 21. The CDR3 bases are TGTGCCAGCAGCTTAGCCGGCCTAGCGGGAGGGCCGTGGGAAGGGTTCAGAGAGACCCAGTACTTC. It translates to CASSLAGLAGGPWEGFRETQYF. Filled out from reference TRBV7-8 and TRBJ2-5, the complete variable domain reads GAGVSQSPRYKVAKRGQDVALRCDPISGHVSLFWYQQALGQGPEFLTYFQNEAQLDKSGLPSDRFFAERPEGSVSTLKIQRTQQEDSAVYLCASSLAGLAGGPWEGFRETQYFGPGTRLLVL.

This clonotype was recorded many times. This sequence joins TRBV6-2 or TRBV6-3 and TRBJ2-7; 8 bases align to TRBD2. In germline, CDR1 is MNHEY, CDR2 SVGEGT. There are 15 residues in the CDR3. V shed 5 bases, J shed 5 bases, and the junction held 11 bases outside the gene matches. The CDR3 coding sequence is TGTGCCAGCAGTCCAGTAGCGGGATCTCCCCACGAGCAGTACTTC. Translated: CASSPVAGSPHEQYF.

This clonotype was found many times. The V and J genes are TRBV9 and TRBJ2-1; 7 nucleotides agree with TRBD2. V gave up 4 bases and J gave up 4 bases; unmatched junction bases: 8. This CDR3 is built from 15 residues. The germline V gene encodes CDR1 SGDLS and CDR2 YYNGEE. The CDR3 nucleotides are TGTGCCAGCAGCCCTTCAGAGCGGGGATACAATGAGCAGTTCTTC. Translation gives CASSPSERGYNEQFF.

The V and J genes are TRBV6-2 or TRBV6-3 and TRBJ1-4; D not certain. In germline, CDR1 is MNHEY, CDR2 SVGEGT. V lost 4 bases and J lost 5, with 14 bases in between. The CDR3 contains 15 residues. CDR3 bases: TGTGCCAGCAGTTTCTCCTTCGCGATGAATGAAAAACTGTTTTTT. Protein sequence: CASSFSFAMNEKLFF.

The table lists this clonotype with many counts. The chain links TRBV18 to TRBJ1-4, with D maybe TRBD1 (5 bases). Germline V CDR1 and CDR2: KGHSH, LQKENI. The V end lost 2 bases, the J end lost 7 bases, and 14 bases lay between the germline ends. This CDR3 is 15 amino acids long. The CDR3 protein is CASSPRRQIGEKLFF. DNA of the CDR3: TGTGCCAGCTCACCAAGACGACAGATCGGTGAAAAACTGTTTTTT.

This clonotype occurred a few times. The V and J genes are TRBV30 and TRBJ2-5; tentatively, D is TRBD2 (6 bases). Trimming cost V 0 bases and J 3 bases, with 11 bases left between them. This CDR3 contains 14 residues. Germline V gene sequence: CDR1 GTSNPN, CDR2 SVGIG (reference sequence). For the CDR3, the DNA is TGTGCCTGGAGTGTACTCCCTAGCGAAGAGACCCAGTACTTC. Its protein is CAWSVLPSEETQYF.

V is TRBV10-3 and J is TRBJ2-6; D is uncertain. Germline assignment: CDR1 ENHRY and CDR2 SYGVKD. V lost 8 bases and J lost 2, with 7 bases in between. This CDR3 is built from 13 residues. The CDR3 coding sequence is TGTGCCATCGAAGGGACTGGGGCCAACGTCCTGACTTTC. Amino acid sequence: CAIEGTGANVLTF.

This clonotype appeared many times. The V call is TRBV2, the J call TRBJ2-7; weak D call: TRBD1 (6 bases). CDR3 size: 14 residues. V was shortened by 7 bases and J by 4 bases, with 17 bases between the two germline ends. Looked up from germline, CDR1 is SNHLY and CDR2 is FYNNEI. The CDR3 sequence is CASIPGTILYEQYF. The CDR3, as DNA: TGTGCCAGCATTCCCGGGACAATTCTATACGAGCAGTACTTC.

Details on this clonotype: With a much larger clone just one base away, this may be a read error. This chain joins TRBV6-2 or TRBV6-3 and TRBJ2-1; 9 bases are shared with TRBD2. Germline V lookup: CDR1 MNHEY, CDR2 SVGEGT. The CDR3 totals 14 residues. The V gene end was trimmed by 7 bases and the J gene end by 6 bases; junction bases not matched to a gene: 7. This CDR3 reads CASTTGTSLNEQFF. Written as DNA, the CDR3 is TGTGCCAGCACTACCGGGACTAGCCTCAATGAGCAGTTCTTC.

This clonotype showed up just a few times. V and J are TRBV24-1 and TRBJ2-1; TRBD1 aligns across 9 bases. Trimming at V came to 3 bases and at J to 14 bases, leaving 4 bases not matched to a gene. The germline V gene encodes CDR1 KGHDR and CDR2 SFDVKD. The CDR3 consists of 12 residues. The CDR3 DNA reads as TGTGCCACCAGTGATGCGGACAGGGGTGAGTTCTTC. This translates into CATSDADRGEFF.

This chain uses TRBV14 with TRBJ2-1, with D possibly TRBD2 on 6 matching bases. The germline gives CDR1 SGHDN, CDR2 FVKESK. The ends were cut back, 3 bases at V and 0 bases at J, with 6 bases in the middle. The CDR3 runs to 14 residues. CDR3 residues: CASSQRDSYNEQFF. The CDR3 DNA follows: TGTGCCAGCAGCCAGCGGGACTCCTACAATGAGCAGTTCTTC.

In its sample, this clonotype was seen a few times. This chain connects TRBV4-3 to TRBJ2-1; no firm D call. CDR3 length: 15 residues. Germline loops: CDR1 LGHNA, CDR2 YSLEER. Trimming took off 0 bases at V and 0 bases at J, with 6 bases between the two ends. CDR3: CASSQERLSYNEQFF. CDR3 bases: TGCGCCAGCAGCCAAGAACGCCTCTCCTACAATGAGCAGTTCTTC.

This clonotype was seen more than once but under ten times. The rearrangement joins TRBV11-3 to TRBJ2-7; D gene unclear. The CDR3 is 13 amino acids. The germline gives CDR1 SGHNT, CDR2 YENEEA. Trimming left V 2 bases short and J 3 bases short, with 8 bases between. The CDR3 DNA sequence: TGTGCCAGCAGCTTAATGTCAGGCTACGAGCAGTACTTC. This gives the protein CASSLMSGYEQYF. Looking up the rest from reference TRBV11-3 and TRBJ2-7 gives the full variable domain: EAGVVQSPRYKIIEKKQPVAFWCNPISGHNTLYWYLQNLGQGPELLIRYENEEAVDDSQLPKDRFSAERLKGVDSTLKIQPAELGDSAVYLCASSLMSGYEQYFGPGTRLTVT.

This clonotype has at least ten counts. The chain carries TRBV20-1 and TRBJ2-1, with 7 bases identical to TRBD2. CDR1 DFQATT and CDR2 SNEGSKA come from the germline V gene (reference sequence). V lost 5 bases and J lost 6; bases outside the gene matches: 13. This CDR3 is built from 15 residues. CDR3 residues: CSASDTSDHRNEQFF. CDR3 DNA sequence: TGCAGTGCTTCAGATACTAGCGATCACCGCAATGAGCAGTTCTTC.

This clonotype was seen a few times. J is TRBJ2-3 and V is TRBV19; D tentatively fits TRBD1 or TRBD2 (7 bases each). In germline, CDR1 is LNHDA, CDR2 SQIVND (reference sequence). The V and J ends lost 5 bases and 2 bases respectively, with 17 bases between them. The CDR3 is 16 amino acids. The CDR3 bases are TGTGCCAGTAGTGGCCGCAGGGGGGGAATCACAGATACGCAGTATTTT. It translates to CASSGRRGGITDTQYF.

The chain links TRBV2 to TRBJ2-1; perhaps TRBD2 as D (5 bases). The V and J ends lost 7 bases and 0 bases respectively, with 16 bases between them. Germline V gene lookup returns CDR1 SNHLY and CDR2 FYNNEI. This CDR3 region has 16 residues. The CDR3 DNA reads TGTGCCAGCACCCCCCACTTGGGGAGCTCCTACAATGAGCAGTTCTTC. Translated: CASTPHLGSSYNEQFF.

V usage is TRBV9 and J usage is TRBJ2-3, with D maybe TRBD2 (5 bases). Trimming left V 0 bases short and J 2 bases short, with 10 bases between. The CDR3 has 15 amino acids. Germline CDR1 reads SGDLS; CDR2 reads YYNGEE. DNA for the CDR3: TGTGCCAGCAGCGTAGGTAATAGCGTCACAGATACGCAGTATTTT. This translates into CASSVGNSVTDTQYF.

The table lists this clonotype with many counts. Here the CDR3 reads CAWGVPTRVDNEQFF. The CDR3 DNA reads as TGTGCCTGGGGGGTACCGACTAGGGTTGACAATGAGCAGTTCTTC. The chain is built from TRBV30 and TRBJ2-1, with a weak D call TRBD2 (6 bases). The CDR3 covers 15 residues. Germline V gene lookup returns CDR1 GTSNPN and CDR2 SVGIG (reference sequence). Trimming took 5 bases from V and 5 from J, leaving 19 bases between them.

The rearrangement joins TRBV5-1 to TRBJ1-2; 7 bases match TRBD1. The junction had 7 bases not matched to a gene; V was cut back by 4 bases and J by 1 base. CDR3 size: 15 residues. Germline V gene lookup returns CDR1 SGHRS and CDR2 YFSETQ. For the CDR3, the DNA is TGCGCCAGCAGCCAAGGACAGGCCTTTAACTATGGCTACACCTTC. Encoded protein: CASSQGQAFNYGYTF.

The chain joins TRBV6-1 to TRBJ1-1; tentative D call: TRBD1 (6 bases). CDR1 is MNHNS, CDR2 SASEGT, per germline. CDR3 length equals 16 residues. With 6 bases removed from V and 0 bases from J, the gap between germline ends came to 17 bases. The CDR3: CASSRTLGGVNTEAFF. As DNA, the CDR3 is TGTGCCAGCAGCCGAACCCTAGGGGGGGTGAACACTGAAGCTTTCTTT.

The table lists this clonotype with many counts. V usage is TRBV2 and J usage is TRBJ2-7; unclear D gene. The CDR3 is 10 amino acids. V was clipped by 7 bases and J by 7 bases, with 8 bases between them. Germline V gene lookup returns CDR1 SNHLY and CDR2 FYNNEI. The CDR3 bases are TGTGCCAGCAATATCCAGGAGCAGTACTTC. This gives the protein CASNIQEQYF.

This clonotype occurred a few times. The V gene is TRBV10-3, the J gene TRBJ1-5; D gene uncertain. V was shortened by 4 bases and J by 3 bases, with 7 bases between the two germline ends. Germline CDR1 reads ENHRY; CDR2 reads SYGVKD. The CDR3 loop spans 13 amino acids. CDR3 in amino acids: CAISGRINQPQHF. In nucleotides, the CDR3 is TGTGCCATCAGTGGCAGAATCAATCAGCCCCAGCATTTT.

The table lists this clonotype with a few counts. This rearrangement joins TRBV14 to TRBJ2-7; 11 bases align to TRBD2. V shed 4 bases, J shed 5 bases, and the junction held 10 bases outside the gene matches. This CDR3 has 16 residues. In germline, CDR1 is SGHDN, CDR2 FVKESK. The CDR3 sequence is CASSLSLAGDLNEQYF. For the CDR3, the DNA is TGTGCCAGCAGCCTTTCACTAGCGGGAGACCTGAACGAGCAGTACTTC.